This TCR beta chain was observed in a study of blood T cell repertoires in COVID-19. Study summary: The origin of the acute and convalescent COVID-19 samples was the United States, Italy and Spain. T cells, B-cell-depleted T cells, or PBMCs provided the cDNA or gDNA that served as material.

This CDR3 region has 13 residues. With 5 bases removed from V and 7 bases from J, the gap between germline ends came to 9 bases. In the authors' workflow: Reference gene primer amplification in the assay estimated nucleated cell counts. Here immunoSEQ multiplex PCR was the method, and the copy in TCRdb shows in-frame clones only, minus some. Clonal size and the V and J genes are those of that table, whereas D and trimming came from the DNA. The data show around 220,000 clones, with less than 90% seen just once and around 2.2% held by the top ten. The chain recombines TRBV12-3 or TRBV12-4 with TRBJ1-6; D unclear. The sequenced sample was peripheral blood. This clonotype was obtained from a woman in her forties or fifties with acute or convalescent COVID-19. For the CDR3, the DNA is TGTGCCAGCAGTCCACAAAAAAATTCACCCCTCCACTTT. This encodes CASSPQKNSPLHF.